One T cell receptor (beta chain) is described in this entry. The V end lost 4 bases, the J end lost 14 bases, and 17 bases lay between the germline ends. CDR1 and CDR2 from the germline V gene are SGHVS and FNYEAQ. The CDR3 covers 12 residues. The sample belongs to a study of blood T cell repertoires in COVID-19. TCRdb's copy holds only in-frame clones and misses some; the assay was immunoSEQ multiplex PCR. The table lists about 62,000 clones, around 87% of them singletons. V gene TRBV7-6 combines with J gene TRBJ1-1; possibly TRBD1 for D (5 bases). This clonotype was obtained from a woman aged 55-69 years with COVID-19, enrolled during active disease. The sample consisted of peripheral blood. The CDR3 spells CASSSTDSWLFF. The CDR3 coding sequence is TGTGCCAGCAGCTCCACCGACAGTTGGCTGTTCTTT.